This entry lists 32 T cell receptor beta chains sequenced from one sample in a study of early T cells in non-severe SARS-CoV-2 infection listed by TCRdb under 2021. To prepare the library, 5' RACE was applied. TCRdb records NextSeq 500 as the sequencer. TCRdb handled the public reads itself, with Q25 trimming in fastp and clone calling in MiXCR, and kept productive beta chains. Here each entry gathers all rows of one CDR3 protein and keeps the most common genes and DNA. This sample comprises about 64,000 distinct CDR3 sequences, 15% to 20% of them detected only once. The ten largest clones capture almost 9% of the sample. The source was whole blood, collected at baseline. The receptor set was obtained from an adult who was a healthcare worker with PCR-confirmed SARS-CoV-2 infection or an uninfected control (not recorded which).

Only a few counts were recorded for this clonotype. The chain recombines TRBV2 with TRBJ1-4; D may be TRBD1 (5 bases). The CDR3 is made up of 15 amino acids. From germline, CDR1 is SNHLY and CDR2 FYNNEI. The germline V and J ends were trimmed by 5 bases and 8 bases, with 18 bases remaining between them. CDR3: CASSQTVGLGEKLFF. Written as DNA, the CDR3 is TGTGCCAGCAGTCAGACAGTGGGGCTTGGGGAAAAACTGTTTTTT.

The sample holds a few counts of this clonotype. This chain connects TRBV6-5 to TRBJ1-1; TRBD1 might be the D (5 bases). The CDR3 runs 13 residues. CDR1 and CDR2 from the germline V gene are MNHEY and SVGAGI. V shed 6 bases and J shed 4 bases, with 12 bases lying between them. The CDR3 region is CASRRTGSTEAFF. As DNA, the CDR3 is TGTGCCAGCAGACGCACAGGTTCCACTGAAGCTTTCTTT.

This clonotype was counted a few times. The rearrangement uses TRBV28 and TRBJ2-1; 8 nucleotides line up with TRBD1. The CDR3 consists of 14 residues. Trimming took 10 bases from V and 6 from J; bases not matched to a gene: 11. Per germline, CDR1 MDHEN and CDR2 SYDVKM. The CDR3 here is CATKDRESFNEQFF. As DNA, the CDR3 is TGTGCCACCAAGGACAGGGAGTCTTTCAATGAGCAGTTCTTC. Filled out from reference TRBV28 and TRBJ2-1, the complete variable domain reads DVKVTQSSRYLVKRTGEKVFLECVQDMDHENMFWYRQDPGLGLRLIYFSYDVKMKEKGDIPEGYSVSREKKERFSLILESASTNQTSMYLCATKDRESFNEQFFGPGTRLTVL.

This clonotype has just one count. The gene calls are TRBV27 and TRBJ2-6; 7 nucleotides align to TRBD1. J lost 2 bases, V lost 6 bases, and 7 bases had no gene match. The CDR3 contains 16 residues. Germline CDR1 reads MNHEY; CDR2 reads SMNVEV (reference sequence). The CDR3 bases are TGTGCCAGCAGCGACCTCAGGGGGACTGGGGCCAACGTCCTGACTTTC. The encoded protein is CASSDLRGTGANVLTF.

In this sample, this clonotype turned up a few times. J is TRBJ1-1 and V is TRBV20-1, with D possibly TRBD1 on 5 matching bases. Per germline, CDR1 DFQATT and CDR2 SNEGSKA (reference sequence). Trimming pared 5 bases from V and 3 bases from J, leaving 16 bases between. The CDR3 runs 14 residues. The CDR3 region has the DNA TGCAGTGCTCCGGGACTATCCCTCGACACTGAAGCTTTCTTT. It specifies CSAPGLSLDTEAFF.

V is TRBV9 and J is TRBJ2-1, with D possibly matching TRBD2 (7 bases). Germline assignment: CDR1 SGDLS and CDR2 YYNGEE. The CDR3 length is 16 residues. Between the trimmed V and J ends, which lost 4 bases and 4 bases, there was a span of 18 bases. The CDR3: CASSPGGGQVYNEQFF. The CDR3 nucleotides read TGTGCCAGCAGCCCCGGCGGGGGCCAAGTTTACAATGAGCAGTTCTTC.

Ten or more counts support this clonotype. The CDR3 reads CASSEDSENSPLHF. The CDR3 coding sequence is TGTGCCAGCAGTGAAGACAGTGAGAATTCACCCCTCCACTTT. The chain employs TRBV6-1 and TRBJ1-6; unclear D gene. V was cut by 1 base and J by 7 bases, with 8 bases left in between. The CDR3 sequence is 14 residues long. CDR1 MNHNS and CDR2 SASEGT come from the germline V gene.

The chain combines TRBV18 with TRBJ2-7; D might be TRBD1 or TRBD2, each matching 6 bases. Trimming removed 0 bases at V and 8 bases at J, with 11 bases between. The CDR3 sequence is 13 residues long. CDR1 and CDR2 (germline): KGHSH, LQKENI. The CDR3 protein is CASSPPAGGQQYF. The DNA of the CDR3 is TGTGCCAGCTCACCACCCGCCGGGGGCCAGCAGTACTTC.

This clonotype was seen more than once but under ten times. This sequence joins TRBV7-2 and TRBJ1-2; tentatively, D is TRBD1 (6 bases). The germline V gene encodes CDR1 SGHTA and CDR2 FQGNSA. Between the trimmed V and J ends, which lost 3 bases and 3 bases, there was a span of 11 bases. The CDR3 length is 14 residues. The CDR3 here is CASSFTGRDYGYTF. The CDR3 DNA reads TGTGCCAGCAGCTTTACAGGGAGAGACTATGGCTACACCTTC.

This clonotype was recorded a few times. V and J are TRBV20-1 and TRBJ2-7; 7 bases are a match to TRBD1. The V gene end was trimmed by 0 bases and the J gene end by 2 bases; junction bases not matched to a gene: 4. CDR1 and CDR2 (germline): DFQATT, SNEGSKA (reference sequence). CDR3 size: 14 residues. CDR3 protein: CSARDLGTAYEQYF. Here the CDR3 DNA reads TGCAGTGCTAGAGATCTTGGGACAGCCTACGAGCAGTACTTC.

The sample holds a few counts of this clonotype. The V and J genes are TRBV5-1 and TRBJ1-1; a weak D match, TRBD1 (6 bases). CDR3 length: 14 residues. Trimming stripped 2 bases from V and 4 bases from J, with 12 bases between. CDR1 and CDR2 from the germline V gene are SGHRS and YFSETQ. CDR3 loop: CASSLQGRGTEAFF. In nucleotides, the CDR3 is TGCGCCAGCAGCTTACAGGGTCGCGGCACTGAAGCTTTCTTT.

In this sample, this clonotype turned up a few times. The rearrangement joins TRBV11-2 to TRBJ2-3, with 10 bases fitting TRBD2. With 5 bases clipped from V and 5 bases from J, the junction kept 7 bases outside the gene matches. This CDR3 spans 15 amino acids. Germline V gene data show CDR1 as SGHAT and CDR2 as FQNNGV. CDR3 sequence reads: CASSRSGGAVDTQYF. In DNA form, the CDR3 reads TGTGCCAGCAGCAGAAGCGGGGGGGCCGTAGATACGCAGTATTTT.

The chain carries TRBV30 and TRBJ2-4; 11 bases are a match to TRBD2. The CDR3 is 16 amino acids. V shed 0 bases and J 4 bases; nucleotides not matched to a gene: 5. Germline V gives CDR1 GTSNPN, CDR2 SVGIG (reference sequence). The CDR3 sequence: CAWSVPSGGWKNIQYF. The CDR3 DNA reads TGTGCCTGGAGTGTACCTAGCGGGGGGTGGAAAAACATTCAGTACTTC.

In its sample, this clonotype was seen a few times. The chain couples TRBV18 to TRBJ1-3, with 7 nucleotides matching TRBD1. Germline CDR1 KGHSH, CDR2 LQKENI. Germline trimming cut 3 bases from V and 1 base from J; bases unmatched to any gene: 9. The CDR3 is made up of 17 amino acids. CDR3 DNA sequence: TGTGCCAGCTCACCGGAGTCAGGGGGGTCTTCTGGAAACACCATATATTTT. This gives the protein CASSPESGGSSGNTIYF.

CDR3 residues: CASSRTTDTQYF. In nucleotides, the CDR3 is TGCGCCAGCAGCCGGACCACAGATACGCAGTATTTT. The chain employs TRBV5-1 and TRBJ2-3; D uncertain. Per the germline V gene, CDR1 is SGHRS and CDR2 is YFSETQ. V lost 4 bases and J lost 2, with 5 bases in between. The CDR3 is 12 amino acids.

The J gene is TRBJ2-5, the V gene TRBV11-2; 12 bases match TRBD2. The junction had 9 bases not matched to a gene; V was cut back by 5 bases and J by 5 bases. Germline V CDR1 and CDR2: SGHAT, FQNNGV. This CDR3 is built from 16 residues. CDR3 nucleotide sequence: TGTGCCAGCAGCCCAAGACTAGCGGGAGAAGTGGAGACCCAGTACTTC. Translation: CASSPRLAGEVETQYF. The variable domain in full, with the rest retrieved from reference TRBV11-2 and TRBJ2-5, is EAGVAQSPRYKIIEKRQSVAFWCNPISGHATLYWYQQILGQGPKLLIQFQNNGVVDDSQLPKDRFSAERLKGVDSTLKIQPAKLEDSAVYLCASSPRLAGEVETQYFGPGTRLLVL.

The chain links TRBV12-3 or TRBV12-4 to TRBJ2-7; no reliable D call. The CDR3 covers 14 residues. V was trimmed by 5 bases and J by 2 bases, leaving 13 bases between them. The DNA of the CDR3 is TGTGCCAGCAGTACCCGAGGAACTCCCTACGAGCAGTACTTC. Residues: CASSTRGTPYEQYF.

This clonotype was detected once. The chain joins TRBV12-3 or TRBV12-4 to TRBJ1-6, with D unclear. V was shortened by 5 bases and J by 0 bases, with 23 bases between the two germline ends. The CDR3 spans 20 residues. The chain's CDR3 is CASSPHRRATSSSYNSPLHF. The CDR3 DNA is TGTGCCAGCAGTCCCCACCGGAGGGCGACGTCGAGCTCCTATAATTCACCCCTCCACTTT.

The gene calls are TRBV6-5 and TRBJ2-3, with 9 bases identical to TRBD2. This CDR3 is 14 amino acids long. Germline V gene data show CDR1 as MNHEY and CDR2 as SVGAGI. The trim removed 6 bases at V and 6 bases at J, leaving 7 bases unmatched. Written as DNA, the CDR3 is TGTGCCAGCAGGCGAGGGACTAGCAGGGATACGCAGTATTTT. Protein: CASRRGTSRDTQYF.

The chain has TRBV28 and TRBJ2-3; the D gene is possibly TRBD1 (6 bases). V gave up 6 bases and J gave up 2 bases, with 12 bases separating them. CDR1 MDHEN and CDR2 SYDVKM come from the germline V gene. The CDR3 length is 14 residues. CDR3 nucleotides: TGTGCCAGCAGCTCTGGGACACCCACAGATACGCAGTATTTT. It yields the protein CASSSGTPTDTQYF.

Only a few counts were recorded for this clonotype. The rearrangement uses TRBV20-1 and TRBJ1-5, with 7 bases lining up with TRBD1. The CDR3 is 13 amino acids. The germline V gene has CDR1 DFQATT and CDR2 SNEGSKA (reference sequence). Trimming removed 6 bases from V and 1 base from J; junction bases left unmatched: 3. CDR3 region: CSARGSSNQPQHF. The CDR3 coding sequence is TGCAGTGCCAGGGGGTCGAGCAATCAGCCCCAGCATTTT.

The chain joins TRBV5-4 to TRBJ1-1, with unresolved D. The CDR3 runs to 15 residues. Germline V gene data show CDR1 as SGHNT and CDR2 as YYREEE (reference sequence). The V gene lost 2 bases and the J gene lost 1 base, with 12 bases spanning the gap. The CDR3 loop reads CASSFFPGENTEAFF. For the CDR3, the DNA is TGTGCCAGCAGCTTCTTCCCTGGGGAGAACACTGAAGCTTTCTTT.

The V call is TRBV7-9, the J call TRBJ1-1; tentatively, D is TRBD1 (5 bases). Trimming left V 1 base short and J 7 bases short, with 10 bases between. The CDR3 runs to 13 residues. Germline values: CDR1 SEHNR, CDR2 FQNEAQ (reference sequence). The CDR3 DNA follows: TGTGCCAGCAGCTTAGTGTATCAGGGTGAAGCTTTCTTT. This encodes CASSLVYQGEAFF.

This clonotype showed up just once. V gene TRBV3-1 combines with J gene TRBJ2-3; 7 bases fit TRBD1. The CDR3 covers 13 residues. The V gene end was trimmed by 4 bases and the J gene end by 3 bases; junction bases not matched to a gene: 1. CDR1 is LGHDT, CDR2 YNNKEL, per germline (reference sequence). The CDR3 protein is CASSRRGTDTQYF. The CDR3 DNA reads TGTGCCAGCAGCCGCAGGGGGACAGATACGCAGTATTTT.

This clonotype occurred many times. This sequence joins TRBV18 and TRBJ2-1, with unresolved D. From germline, CDR1 is KGHSH and CDR2 LQKENI. This CDR3 spans 11 amino acids. Trimming cost V 3 bases and J 6 bases, with 3 bases left between them. The CDR3 DNA is TGTGCCAGCTCACCGGGCAATGAGCAGTTCTTC. This encodes CASSPGNEQFF.

The table lists this clonotype with a few counts. The genes are TRBV18 and TRBJ2-4, with 7 bases lining up with TRBD1. Germline lookup yields CDR1 KGHSH and CDR2 LQKENI. This CDR3 comprises 16 residues. J gave up 0 bases and V 1 base, and 3 bases lay outside the gene matches. The CDR3 coding sequence is TGTGCCAGCTCACCACGGGACAGCCTAGCCAAAAACATTCAGTACTTC. Translating it yields CASSPRDSLAKNIQYF.

This chain joins TRBV5-1 and TRBJ2-6; 10 bases agree with TRBD1. CDR3 length equals 16 residues. With 6 bases clipped from V and 5 bases from J, the junction kept 8 bases outside the gene matches. Germline V gives CDR1 SGHRS, CDR2 YFSETQ. The DNA for the CDR3 is TGCGCCAGCACTGTGACAGGGGGCGACTGGGCCAACGTCCTGACTTTC. Protein sequence: CASTVTGGDWANVLTF.

This clonotype was seen many times. V usage is TRBV28 and J usage is TRBJ1-1; 9 nucleotides match TRBD1. This CDR3 comprises 14 residues. V shed 4 bases, J shed 0 bases, and the junction held 0 bases outside the gene matches. Germline-derived CDR1 and CDR2 are MDHEN and SYDVKM. The DNA of the CDR3 is TGTGCCAGCAGTTGGACAGGGGTGAACACTGAAGCTTTCTTT. Translation gives CASSWTGVNTEAFF.

This clonotype was counted between two and nine times. V usage is TRBV6-2 or TRBV6-3 and J usage is TRBJ1-1; D is undetermined. Germline CDR1 MNHEY, CDR2 SVGEGT. There are 15 residues in the CDR3. The V end was cut by 8 bases, the J end by 4 bases, with 20 bases between. The CDR3 loop is CASYPDGVIGTEAFF. In nucleotides, the CDR3 is TGTGCCAGCTACCCTGACGGGGTAATCGGCACTGAAGCTTTCTTT.

This clonotype was counted between two and nine times. The chain combines TRBV3-1 with TRBJ1-3; unclear D gene. The V gene's germline CDR1 is LGHDT and CDR2 YNNKEL (reference sequence). The CDR3 is 18 residues long. V was trimmed by 3 bases and J by 0 bases, leaving 18 bases between them. This chain's CDR3 is CASSQEFPTGSSGNTIYF. CDR3 DNA: TGTGCCAGCAGCCAGGAATTCCCGACTGGGAGCTCTGGAAACACCATATATTTT.

The chain carries TRBV7-2 and TRBJ2-2; unclear D gene. Trimming shortened V by 1 base and J by 6 bases, and 6 bases separated the two germline ends. Germline-derived CDR1 and CDR2 are SGHTA and FQGNSA. The length of the CDR3 is 13 residues. The CDR3 DNA sequence: TGTGCCAGCAGCTTAGGACAACCCGGGGAGCTGTTTTTT. Residues: CASSLGQPGELFF.

This clonotype has more than one count but fewer than ten. The gene calls are TRBV27 and TRBJ2-7; D gene unclear. Germline V gene lookup returns CDR1 MNHEY and CDR2 SMNVEV (reference sequence). CDR3 length equals 14 residues. Trimming removed 7 bases from V and 3 bases from J, with 16 bases in between. CDR3 protein: CASNSVGRDYEQYF. The CDR3 DNA follows: TGTGCCAGCAACTCCGTCGGTAGGGACTACGAGCAGTACTTC.